These 31 T cell receptor beta chains came from one sample sequenced in a study of T cells in Graves' hyperthyroidism and ophthalmopathy (dated 2019 in TCRdb). Library method: multiplex PCR. Sequencing used an Illumina HiSeq 2000. Amplification of TCR beta CDR3 regions was carried out from RNA transcripts. The TCR CDR3 was subjected to a first round of RT-PCR using the HTBI primer set and the Qiagen OneStep RT-PCR kit. TCRdb reprocessed the public reads (quality trimming at Q25 with fastp, clone calling with MiXCR) and kept in-frame beta chains. Entries that share a CDR3 protein sequence are merged under the most common genes and DNA. A total of about 840,000 distinct CDR3 sequences appear in this sample, more than 30% of them only once. The ten largest clones capture 8% to 9% of the sample. Sequenced sample: blood. These receptor sequences come from a man younger than 35 with Graves' hyperthyroidism.

This clonotype was found a few times. The V gene is TRBV12-3 or TRBV12-4, the J gene TRBJ1-2, with 7 bases aligning to TRBD1. With 5 bases clipped from V and 8 bases from J, the junction kept 11 bases outside the gene matches. CDR3 length: 14 amino acids. CDR3 protein: CASSGGGEESGYTF. The CDR3 nucleotides read TGTGCCAGCAGTGGAGGGGGCGAGGAATCCGGCTACACCTTC.

In the case of this clonotype: This may be a read error: a much more frequent sequence differs by one nucleotide. The rearrangement uses TRBV2 and TRBJ2-7; D call uncertain. The CDR3 is 12 amino acids. Germline V gives CDR1 SNHLY, CDR2 FYNNEI. The CDR3 protein is CAGSDASYEQYF. The DNA for the CDR3 is TGTGCCGGCAGTGATGCCTCCTACGAGCAGTACTTC.

This clonotype was detected only a few times. The J gene is TRBJ1-1, the V gene TRBV5-1; possible D gene TRBD1, 6 bases. Trimming shortened V by 8 bases and J by 0 bases, and 23 bases separated the two germline ends. The CDR3 loop spans 17 amino acids. Germline CDR1 SGHRS, CDR2 YFSETQ. The CDR3 DNA is TGCGCCAGTCCTTCTGCCGTCCGACAGGCCCTGAACACTGAAGCTTTCTTT. This gives the protein CASPSAVRQALNTEAFF.

This clonotype was counted a few times. V usage is TRBV6-5 and J usage is TRBJ1-5; 10 nucleotides line up with TRBD1. The CDR3 has 13 residues. Per germline, CDR1 MNHEY and CDR2 SVGAGI. After removal of 5 bases from V and 11 bases from J, the junction contained 6 bases not matched to a gene. The CDR3 DNA reads as TGTGCCAGCAGTGAAGTGGGGACAGGGGCCCAGCATTTT. Amino acid sequence: CASSEVGTGAQHF.

The chain couples TRBV7-2 to TRBJ1-1, with 7 bases identical to TRBD1. With 5 bases clipped from V and 8 bases from J, the junction kept 8 bases outside the gene matches. The CDR3 is 13 residues long. CDR1 is SGHTA and CDR2 is FQGNSA in the germline V gene. The CDR3 sequence is CASSRGTAVEAFF. The CDR3 DNA reads TGTGCCAGCAGCCGAGGGACAGCAGTAGAAGCTTTCTTT.

In its sample, this clonotype was seen many times. The gene calls are TRBV9 and TRBJ1-2; the D gene is possibly TRBD1 (5 bases). Trimming removed 4 bases from V and 4 bases from J, with 11 bases in between. Germline lookup yields CDR1 SGDLS and CDR2 YYNGEE. The CDR3 has 13 amino acids. CDR3 in amino acids: CASSSPGFYGYTF. As DNA, the CDR3 is TGTGCCAGCAGCAGCCCAGGGTTCTATGGCTACACCTTC.

This clonotype was found once. This chain links TRBV10-3 with TRBJ1-1; D may be TRBD1 (6 bases). CDR1 and CDR2 (germline): ENHRY, SYGVKD. V was shortened by 6 bases and J by 2 bases, with 13 bases between the two germline ends. CDR3 length equals 14 residues. The CDR3 here is CAISSGQPNTEAFF. CDR3 DNA sequence: TGTGCCATCAGCTCCGGACAGCCTAACACTGAAGCTTTCTTT.

This chain's CDR3 is CSVLGENTF. In nucleotides, the CDR3 is TGCAGCGTCCTAGGTGAAAACACCTTC. The V call is TRBV29-1, the J call TRBJ1-2; D is uncertain. This CDR3 is built from 9 residues. Per germline, CDR1 SQVTM and CDR2 ANQGSEA. Trimming took off 6 bases at V and 12 bases at J, with 11 bases between the two ends.

The V call is TRBV2, the J call TRBJ2-7; 7 positions match TRBD1. The trim removed 4 bases at V and 2 bases at J, leaving 8 bases unmatched. The germline V gene encodes CDR1 SNHLY and CDR2 FYNNEI. The CDR3 runs to 15 residues. The chain's CDR3 is CASSGQGYVPYEQYF. In DNA, the CDR3 is TGTGCCAGCAGTGGACAGGGTTATGTCCCCTACGAGCAGTACTTC.

This clonotype has only a few counts. The chain uses TRBV20-1 and TRBJ1-5, with no clear D. Germline V gene lookup returns CDR1 DFQATT and CDR2 SNEGSKA (reference sequence). The CDR3 length is 15 residues. The V and J ends lost 3 bases and 1 base respectively, with 13 bases between them. CDR3 in DNA: TGCAGTGCTAGTTCGGGCAGCTCAAGCAATCAGCCCCAGCATTTT. This sequence encodes CSASSGSSSNQPQHF.

This clonotype turned up a few times. The chain has TRBV2 and TRBJ1-6, with unresolved D. Germline values: CDR1 SNHLY, CDR2 FYNNEI. Trimming left V 6 bases short and J 10 bases short, with 13 bases between. CDR3 size: 13 residues. CDR3 loop: CASSRGSGSPLHF. The CDR3 nucleotides read TGTGCCAGCAGCCGGGGTTCGGGATCACCCCTCCACTTT.

The chain is built from TRBV29-1 and TRBJ1-4; 10 positions match TRBD1. Germline lookup yields CDR1 SQVTM and CDR2 ANQGSEA. There are 14 residues in the CDR3. Losses at the gene ends were 6 bases for V and 6 bases for J; bases not matched to a gene: 7. CDR3 coding DNA: TGCAGCGTAGCTCAGACAGGGGGCTATGAAAAACTGTTTTTT. It yields the protein CSVAQTGGYEKLFF. Using reference TRBV29-1 and TRBJ1-4 for the parts outside the CDR3, the full variable domain is SAVISQKPSRDICQRGTSLTIQCQVDSQVTMMFWYRQQPGQSLTLIATANQGSEATYESGFVIDKFPISRPNLTFSTLTVSNMSPEDSSIYLCSVAQTGGYEKLFFGSGTQLSVL.

This clonotype was found a few times. The genes are TRBV9 and TRBJ1-1; perhaps TRBD1 as D (6 bases). This CDR3 has 14 amino acids. The V end lost 4 bases, the J end lost 10 bases, and 20 bases lay between the germline ends. Germline V gene sequence: CDR1 SGDLS, CDR2 YYNGEE. The CDR3 here is CASSPSGAFGGAFF. The CDR3 nucleotides are TGTGCCAGCAGCCCCTCGGGGGCGTTCGGGGGAGCTTTCTTT.

V and J are TRBV29-1 and TRBJ1-1, with D tentatively TRBD1 (6 bases). Germline CDR1 reads SQVTM; CDR2 reads ANQGSEA. V was cut by 8 bases and J by 6 bases, with 13 bases left in between. The CDR3 runs 11 residues. The CDR3 spells CSPDRMSEAFF. CDR3 sequence (DNA): TGCAGCCCCGACAGGATGTCTGAAGCTTTCTTT.

This chain uses TRBV7-9 with TRBJ1-2, with D perhaps TRBD1 (5 bases). This CDR3 contains 14 residues. CDR1 and CDR2 (germline): SEHNR, FQNEAQ (reference sequence). V lost 1 base, J lost 7 bases, and 13 bases lay in between. The CDR3 reads CASSLEGSDGGYTF. CDR3 coding DNA: TGTGCCAGCAGCTTAGAGGGGTCGGATGGTGGCTACACCTTC.

The V and J genes are TRBV9 and TRBJ1-1; D is unresolved. Trimming took 0 bases from V and 10 from J, leaving 10 bases between them. The germline V gene has CDR1 SGDLS and CDR2 YYNGEE. The CDR3 runs to 12 residues. CDR3 DNA sequence: TGTGCCAGCAGCGTAGGGGCAAACTCAGCTTTCTTT. Translating gives CASSVGANSAFF.

V usage is TRBV7-9 and J usage is TRBJ1-2; D is perhaps TRBD1 (5 bases). Looked up from germline, CDR1 is SEHNR and CDR2 is FQNEAQ (reference sequence). Trimming stripped 3 bases from V and 6 bases from J, with 14 bases between. This CDR3 contains 14 residues. The CDR3 DNA reads as TGTGCCAGCAGCTTCCACGCCGGGACGGATGGCTACACCTTC. Amino acid sequence: CASSFHAGTDGYTF.

The V call is TRBV20-1, the J call TRBJ2-7; D might be TRBD1 (5 bases). The CDR3 has 14 amino acids. The V gene lost 4 bases and the J gene lost 5 bases, with 18 bases spanning the gap. CDR1 is DFQATT and CDR2 is SNEGSKA in the germline V gene (reference sequence). The CDR3 bases are TGCAGTGCTAAGATTCTCCAGGGTAGGAACGAGCAGTACTTC. The encoded protein is CSAKILQGRNEQYF.

V is TRBV29-1 and J is TRBJ1-2; D is unclear. This CDR3 has 11 residues. CDR1 SQVTM and CDR2 ANQGSEA come from the germline V gene. CDR3 sequence reads: CRAESSYGYTF. The CDR3 region has the DNA TGCAGGGCGGAGAGCAGCTATGGCTACACCTTC.

This chain links TRBV6-6 with TRBJ1-5; tentative D call: TRBD1 (6 bases). V gave up 6 bases and J gave up 0 bases, with 9 bases separating them. In germline, CDR1 is MNHNY, CDR2 SVGAGI (reference sequence). The CDR3 extends over 14 amino acids. The CDR3 bases are TGTGCCAGCAGACACAGGGATAGCAATCAGCCCCAGCATTTT. Its protein is CASRHRDSNQPQHF.

As for this clonotype: The junction departs from the called germline gene at one end, perhaps through a read error. V gene TRBV10-3 combines with J gene TRBJ2-5, with TRBD2 identical over 8 bases. From germline, CDR1 is ENHRY and CDR2 SYGVKD. CDR3 size: 12 residues. The CDR3: CAISETSGGGIF. CDR3 DNA sequence: TGTGCCATCAGTGAGACTAGCGGCGGAGGGATCTTC.

This clonotype was found once. V and J are TRBV15 and TRBJ1-1; 8 nucleotides match TRBD1. Germline lookup yields CDR1 LNHNV and CDR2 YYDKDF (reference sequence). The length of the CDR3 is 15 residues. V lost 1 base, J lost 3 bases, and 4 bases stayed unmatched. Here the CDR3 DNA reads TGTGCCACCAGCAGAGTTCAGGGGGCTGACACTGAAGCTTTCTTT. Translation gives CATSRVQGADTEAFF.

The gene calls are TRBV19 and TRBJ2-2; D might be TRBD1 or TRBD2, each matching 5 bases. The V and J ends lost 7 bases and 2 bases respectively, with 17 bases between them. The length of the CDR3 is 16 residues. The germline V gene encodes CDR1 LNHDA and CDR2 SQIVND (reference sequence). The CDR3 bases are TGTGCCAGTATCTCTCGAGGGACCACCAACACCGGGGAGCTGTTTTTT. Translation gives CASISRGTTNTGELFF.

This clonotype was found a few times. The gene calls are TRBV7-9 and TRBJ1-1; no reliable D call. Trimming cost V 1 base and J 5 bases, with 11 bases left between them. CDR3 length: 14 residues. The V gene's germline CDR1 is SEHNR and CDR2 FQNEAQ (reference sequence). The CDR3 sequence is CASSLETSETEAFF. As DNA, the CDR3 is TGTGCCAGCAGCTTAGAGACATCGGAGACTGAAGCTTTCTTT.

The rearrangement uses TRBV4-1 and TRBJ1-1; D uncertain. Germline V gene data show CDR1 as MGHRA and CDR2 as YSYEKL. This CDR3 comprises 14 residues. Deletions cut 5 bases from V and 0 bases from J, with 10 bases between. The CDR3 region has the DNA TGCGCCAGCAGCGAGAGGACGTTGAACACTGAAGCTTTCTTT. Amino acids: CASSERTLNTEAFF.

J is TRBJ2-3 and V is TRBV9; unclear D gene. Germline assignment: CDR1 SGDLS and CDR2 YYNGEE. V was pared by 0 bases and J by 5 bases, with 7 bases between. CDR3 length equals 13 residues. This CDR3 is CASSVATQDTQYF. In DNA, the CDR3 is TGTGCCAGCAGCGTAGCCACACAAGATACGCAGTATTTT.

On this clonotype itself: A much larger clone differs from this one at a single base, so this may be a read error. The V and J genes are TRBV7-6 and TRBJ1-4; 7 nucleotides match TRBD1. Germline values: CDR1 SGHVS, CDR2 FNYEAQ. CDR3 length equals 14 residues. The CDR3, as DNA: TGTGCCAGCAGCCGACAGGGCTATAATGGAAAACTGTTTTTT. It codes for CASSRQGYNGKLFF.

This clonotype was seen many times. This chain uses TRBV29-1 with TRBJ2-6, with a weak D call TRBD2 (5 bases). Germline CDR1 SQVTM, CDR2 ANQGSEA. The CDR3 has 14 residues. V lost 5 bases to trimming and J lost 4 bases, with 12 bases between them. Written as DNA, the CDR3 is TGCAGCGTTATCGAGGGCACCGGGGCCAACGTCCTGACTTTC. This encodes CSVIEGTGANVLTF.

This clonotype was detected many times. The V gene is TRBV10-3, the J gene TRBJ1-1; 8 bases line up with TRBD1. CDR3 length: 13 residues. The germline gives CDR1 ENHRY, CDR2 SYGVKD. Trimming removed 3 bases from V and 8 bases from J; junction bases left unmatched: 5. This CDR3 reads CAISDLRDREAFF. The DNA for the CDR3 is TGTGCCATCAGTGACCTCCGGGACAGGGAAGCTTTCTTT.

This clonotype was seen only a few times. The genes are TRBV11-2 and TRBJ1-2, with 7 bases that match TRBD1. V lost 5 bases, J lost 5 bases, and 5 bases stayed unmatched. Looked up from germline, CDR1 is SGHAT and CDR2 is FQNNGV. This CDR3 has 13 amino acids. CDR3 loop: CASSQDRVYGYTF. The CDR3 nucleotides read TGTGCCAGCAGCCAAGACAGGGTATATGGCTACACCTTC.

This sequence joins TRBV10-3 and TRBJ1-1, with unresolved D. CDR1 is ENHRY and CDR2 is SYGVKD in the germline V gene. The CDR3 extends over 16 amino acids. Trimming shortened V by 4 bases and J by 4 bases, and 19 bases separated the two germline ends. CDR3 bases: TGTGCCATCAGTGCTAGAGGCAGGCGTGGGGTCACTGAAGCTTTCTTT. Encoded protein: CAISARGRRGVTEAFF.